The rows below give T cell receptor beta chains drawn from one sample of a study of blood T cell repertoires in COVID-19. The data were produced by immunoSEQ multiplex PCR, yet TCRdb's version contains in-frame clones alone and is incomplete. This sample has about 250,000 clones, with roughly 84% found just once. Source material: peripheral blood. Source of these receptors: a woman aged 40-49 years with active or convalescent COVID-19. The conserved cysteine and the conserved F or W are not part of the CDR3 here. Each record gives: D gene, V gene, J gene, CDR3 protein. A D gene is named only where the DNA matches it firmly.

>.|TRBV10-1|TRBJ1-1
ASSDLLNTEAF
>TRBD1|TRBV6-1|TRBJ1-2
ASSGLGGQGENYGYT
>.|TRBV10-3|TRBJ1-5
AISESQHSNQPQH
>.|TRBV27|TRBJ1-5
ASSPRTGTNQPQH
>TRBD1|TRBV9|TRBJ1-2
ASSVTGQGYGYT
>.|TRBV7-8|TRBJ1-2
ASSLGFGFTSLGYT
>TRBD2|TRBV27|TRBJ2-7
ASSPVTAGGFYEQY
>.|TRBV9|TRBJ1-2
ASSDNRDTLAGYT
>.|TRBV5-5|TRBJ2-1
ASSLPSVRNEQF
>TRBD1|TRBV10-3|TRBJ1-2
AISEHSGTGGRNGYT
>.|TRBV7-9|TRBJ1-4
ASSRGWNEKLF
>.|TRBV2|TRBJ2-7
ASSADSYEQY
>.|TRBV28|TRBJ1-5
ASSPSGEGQPQH
>.|TRBV5-1|TRBJ1-6
ASSLGAETNSPLH
>.|TRBV6-5|TRBJ2-7
ASSYSTGAYEQY
>.|TRBV24-1|TRBJ2-3
ATSDPLGSGDTQY
>TRBD1|TRBV18|TRBJ2-3
ASSPGTGSTDTQY
>.|TRBV3-1/TRBV3-2|TRBJ2-7
ASSRYRDLTYEQY
>TRBD1|TRBV6-2/TRBV6-3|TRBJ1-6
ASSWTGGSSPLH
>.|TRBV27|TRBJ1-2
ASSLRGMDGYT